Below, 5 T cell receptor beta chains from the same sample are listed, as sequenced in a study of T cell changes during pregnancy in multiple sclerosis. Sequencing was performed with immunoSEQ multiplex PCR; in TCRdb, only in-frame clones are kept and a portion is missing. The sample has about 74,000 clones, 80% to 95% seen once. The material was peripheral blood, obtained after pregnancy. Receptors originate from a female donor in good health, enrolled as a control in a pregnancy study.

The V and J genes are TRBV11-2 and TRBJ2-3; tentative D call: TRBD2 (6 bases). The length of the CDR3 is 18 residues. Trimming removed 3 bases at V and 6 bases at J, with 25 bases between. Germline assignment: CDR1 SGHAT and CDR2 FQNNGV. The chain's CDR3 is CASSLLIGGPSVSDTQYF. In nucleotides, the CDR3 is TGTGCCAGCAGCTTGTTAATCGGAGGGCCGTCAGTCTCGGATACGCAGTATTTT.

This sequence joins TRBV6-1 and TRBJ2-3, with 10 bases matching TRBD1. Germline V CDR1 and CDR2: MNHNS, SASEGT. The V and J ends lost 11 bases and 4 bases, in that order; junction bases with no gene match: 6. The CDR3 runs 13 residues. In DNA, the CDR3 is TGTGCCGTGGCGGGGACAGGGGCAGATACGCAGTATTTT. Amino acids: CAVAGTGADTQYF.

V is TRBV9 and J is TRBJ2-3, with 8 bases aligning to TRBD2. This CDR3 region has 13 residues. Unmatched junction bases numbered 8, after V lost 10 bases and J lost 4 bases. CDR1 and CDR2 from the germline V gene are SGDLS and YYNGEE. CDR3 loop: CASGGGRADTQYF. CDR3 DNA sequence: TGTGCCTCGGGGGGGGGTAGAGCAGATACGCAGTATTTT.

CDR3 nucleotide sequence: TGTGCCAGCAGAACGACTAGCGCACCCGGGGAGCTGTTTTTT. Translation: CASRTTSAPGELFF. J is TRBJ2-2 and V is TRBV28; 8 positions agree with TRBD2. The V segment lost 6 bases and the J segment 6 bases; nucleotides outside the gene matches: 6. Germline CDR1 reads MDHEN; CDR2 reads SYDVKM. The CDR3 sequence is 14 residues long.

J is TRBJ2-7 and V is TRBV11-1; D gene ambiguous. V lost 5 bases and J lost 0, with 11 bases in between. Germline CDR1 is SGHAT and CDR2 is FQDESV (reference sequence). CDR3 length: 14 residues. The CDR3 loop is CASSPFDFSYEQYF. The CDR3 DNA reads as TGTGCCAGCAGCCCCTTTGACTTCTCCTACGAGCAGTACTTC.